Listed below are T cell receptor beta chains from one sample, sequenced in a study of blood T cell repertoires in COVID-19. Data came from immunoSEQ multiplex PCR; TCRdb stores just in-frame clones and leaves some out. This table has roughly 250,000 clones, 70% to 90% appearing once. Sequences were obtained from peripheral blood. These receptors all come from a woman between 40 and 55 years old who had recovered from COVID-19. CDR3s include the opening cysteine and the closing phenylalanine or tryptophan. A D gene is named only where the DNA matches it firmly. Where a row states a size, it is once, few, many or the class of an expanded clone; other rows omit it.

d_call clone_size j_call v_call cdr3_aa cdr3_nt
. . TRBJ1-4 TRBV7-9 CASSLGSGFATNEKLFF TGTGCCAGCAGCTTAGGGTCAGGGTTCGCAACTAATGAAAAACTGTTTTTT
. many TRBJ1-2 TRBV18 CASSLDEGPSYGYTF TGTGCCAGCTCACTGGATGAGGGTCCGTCCTATGGCTACACCTTC
TRBD1 once TRBJ2-3 TRBV19 CASSKDRAFPNSDTQYF TGTGCCAGTAGTAAGGACAGGGCGTTCCCCAACAGTGATACGCAGTATTTT
. . TRBJ2-5 TRBV7-2 CASSPRGGVETQYF TGTGCCAGCAGCCCAAGGGGGGGGGTGGAGACCCAGTACTTC
. . TRBJ1-6 TRBV9 CASSVRPGQSNSPLHF TGTGCCAGCAGCGTACGCCCCGGACAGAGTAATTCACCCCTCCACTTT
TRBD1 . TRBJ1-2 TRBV3-1/TRBV3-2 CASSRTGGFLFSYTF TGTGCCAGCAGCCGGACAGGGGGGTTCCTTTTTAGCTACACCTTC
TRBD1 . TRBJ2-2 TRBV9 CASSPNRGHTGELFF TGTGCCAGCAGCCCAAACAGGGGTCACACCGGGGAGCTGTTTTTT
TRBD2 . TRBJ2-1 TRBV7-3 CASSPGLARGGGSYNEQFF TGTGCCAGCAGCCCCGGACTAGCGAGAGGTGGGGGCTCCTACAATGAGCAGTTCTTC
TRBD1 . TRBJ1-2 TRBV4-3 CASSQEWGQRNLPYGYTF TGCGCCAGCAGCCAAGAGTGGGGACAGCGCAACCTACCGTATGGCTACACCTTC
TRBD2 . TRBJ2-1 TRBV9 CASSVGVAGAWEQFF TGTGCCAGCAGCGTAGGGGTAGCGGGAGCTTGGGAGCAGTTCTTC
TRBD2 . TRBJ2-1 TRBV7-7 CASSLGVAGGLNEQFF TGTGCTAGCAGCCTCGGGGTAGCGGGAGGACTCAATGAGCAGTTCTTC
. . TRBJ1-3 TRBV20-1 CSATDRHTIYF TGCAGTGCTACCGACAGACACACCATATATTTT
TRBD2 . TRBJ2-3 TRBV18 CASSQPGLAGAPDTQYF TGTGCCAGCTCACAACCGGGACTAGCGGGAGCGCCAGATACGCAGTATTTT
. . TRBJ1-2 TRBV9 CASSPGGSPDGYTF TGTGCCAGCAGTCCGGGGGGGTCGCCAGATGGCTACACCTTC
TRBD1 once TRBJ2-7 TRBV18 CASSPGTGYEQYF TGTGCCAGCTCACCAGGGACAGGCTACGAGCAGTACTTC